What follows are 15 T cell receptor beta chains derived from one specimen sequenced in a study of early T cells in non-severe SARS-CoV-2 infection. TCRdb re-derived calls from the 5' RACE reads in MiXCR, one entry per CDR3 protein. The sample has some 40,000 distinct CDR3 sequences, 3% to 4% seen once. Sequenced input: whole blood. These receptors all come from an adult who was a healthcare worker with PCR-confirmed SARS-CoV-2 infection or an uninfected control (not recorded which).

This clonotype was recorded at least ten times. The J gene is TRBJ1-2, the V gene TRBV3-1; tentative D call: TRBD1 (5 bases). With 0 bases removed from V and 5 bases from J, the gap between germline ends came to 16 bases. Germline CDR1 reads LGHDT; CDR2 reads YNNKEL (reference sequence). This CDR3 spans 16 amino acids. The CDR3 here is CASSQDALQGYYGYTF. Written as DNA, the CDR3 is TGTGCCAGCAGCCAAGATGCCCTCCAGGGTTATTATGGCTACACCTTC.

This clonotype has ten or more counts. The V and J genes are TRBV29-1 and TRBJ2-1; TRBD1 agrees at 9 bases. CDR3 length: 15 residues. CDR1 is SQVTM, CDR2 ANQGSEA, per germline. Trimming at V came to 4 bases and at J to 5 bases, leaving 9 bases not matched to a gene. CDR3 DNA sequence: TGCAGCGTTGGACCCGGGACAGGGATAAACAATGAGCAGTTCTTC. Its translation: CSVGPGTGINNEQFF.

The J gene is TRBJ2-1, the V gene TRBV10-2, with a possible D match to TRBD2 (6 bases). Trimming cost V 5 bases and J 7 bases, with 12 bases left between them. From germline, CDR1 is WSHSY and CDR2 SAAADI. CDR3 length: 13 amino acids. The CDR3 DNA is TGCGCCAGCAGTCTCTTAGCGGATAATGAGCAGTTCTTC. It is translated as CASSLLADNEQFF.

This clonotype was seen more than once but under ten times. The V call is TRBV7-2, the J call TRBJ2-1; D perhaps matches TRBD2 (5 bases). The CDR3 totals 13 residues. Trimming removed 1 base at V and 7 bases at J, with 8 bases between. Germline CDR1 SGHTA, CDR2 FQGNSA. The CDR3 region is CASSLDEGNEQFF. The CDR3 coding sequence is TGTGCCAGCAGCTTAGATGAGGGAAATGAGCAGTTCTTC.

In this sample, this clonotype turned up many times. This chain uses TRBV15 with TRBJ2-3; TRBD2 aligns across 9 bases. CDR1 LNHNV and CDR2 YYDKDF come from the germline V gene (reference sequence). V was clipped by 0 bases and J by 5 bases; unmatched bases: 9. The CDR3 covers 17 residues. CDR3 protein: CATSRDNVAGAGDTQYF. The CDR3 region has the DNA TGTGCCACCAGCAGAGATAATGTAGCGGGAGCCGGAGATACGCAGTATTTT.

This rearrangement joins TRBV5-5 to TRBJ1-5; D is unresolved. This CDR3 contains 14 residues. Trimming pared 3 bases from V and 2 bases from J, leaving 9 bases between. CDR1 is SGHKS and CDR2 is YYEKEE in the germline V gene (reference sequence). This chain's CDR3 is CASSYLVGNQPQHF. In nucleotides, the CDR3 is TGTGCCAGCAGCTACCTCGTGGGCAATCAGCCCCAGCATTTT.

This clonotype was observed many times. The chain carries TRBV7-2 and TRBJ1-4, with unresolved D. Trimming stripped 1 base from V and 7 bases from J, with 10 bases between. The CDR3 sequence is 14 residues long. Germline lookup yields CDR1 SGHTA and CDR2 FQGNSA. CDR3 sequence reads: CASSLGLRAEKLFF. The DNA of the CDR3 is TGTGCCAGCAGCTTAGGACTGCGGGCTGAAAAACTGTTTTTT.

This clonotype was counted many times. The J gene is TRBJ2-5, the V gene TRBV9; 9 bases match TRBD1. The V segment lost 4 bases and the J segment 1 base; nucleotides outside the gene matches: 5. The germline gives CDR1 SGDLS, CDR2 YYNGEE. The CDR3 runs to 15 residues. The CDR3 sequence is CASSPKTGGQETQYF. In DNA, the CDR3 is TGTGCCAGCAGCCCAAAGACAGGGGGCCAAGAGACCCAGTACTTC.

This rearrangement joins TRBV27 to TRBJ2-5; D gene uncertain. V was clipped by 3 bases and J by 2 bases, with 7 bases between them. The CDR3 runs 13 residues. Germline V gene sequence: CDR1 MNHEY, CDR2 SMNVEV (reference sequence). The CDR3 coding sequence is TGTGCCAGCAGTTTTATGGGGCAAGAGACCCAGTACTTC. Protein product: CASSFMGQETQYF.

This clonotype was seen ten or more times. The CDR3 sequence: CASSRDADTGELFF. The CDR3 bases are TGCGCCAGCAGCAGGGATGCTGACACCGGGGAGCTGTTTTTT. The genes are TRBV4-3 and TRBJ2-2; D gene unclear. Germline-derived CDR1 and CDR2 are LGHNA and YSLEER. Deletions cut 5 bases from V and 3 bases from J, with 10 bases between. This CDR3 has 14 amino acids.

Only a few counts were recorded for this clonotype. The chain links TRBV5-4 to TRBJ2-2, with D maybe TRBD1 (6 bases). Germline lookup yields CDR1 SGHNT and CDR2 YYREEE (reference sequence). This CDR3 is built from 13 residues. Trimming removed 0 bases from V and 6 bases from J, with 6 bases in between. In nucleotides, the CDR3 is TGTGCCAGCAGCTTGGACAGGGCCGGGGAGCTGTTTTTT. Residues: CASSLDRAGELFF.

This clonotype was counted a few times. The chain recombines TRBV9 with TRBJ2-5; the D is unclear. Looked up from germline, CDR1 is SGDLS and CDR2 is YYNGEE. Trimming pared 0 bases from V and 0 bases from J, leaving 6 bases between. This CDR3 has 14 residues. CDR3 in amino acids: CASSVDDYQETQYF. CDR3 sequence (DNA): TGTGCCAGCAGCGTAGATGATTACCAAGAGACCCAGTACTTC.

This clonotype turned up a few times. The chain uses TRBV4-3 and TRBJ2-2; D is unresolved. Germline-derived CDR1 and CDR2 are LGHNA and YSLEER. The CDR3 is made up of 15 amino acids. V was shortened by 0 bases and J by 6 bases, with 11 bases between the two germline ends. Written as DNA, the CDR3 is TGCGCCAGCAGCCAAGATTATTACGGGCCCGGGGAGCTGTTTTTT. It encodes CASSQDYYGPGELFF.

This clonotype was seen repeatedly, ten times or more. The chain has TRBV25-1 and TRBJ2-7, with D maybe TRBD2 (7 bases). Trimming took off 7 bases at V and 1 base at J, with 23 bases between the two ends. The CDR3 extends over 17 amino acids. CDR1 MGHDK and CDR2 SYGVNS come from the germline V gene. The CDR3 DNA sequence: TGTGCCAGCACCGAAGGGGGTCGGGCGGGAGAATCCTACGAGCAGTACTTC. This translates into CASTEGGRAGESYEQYF.

This clonotype was seen many times. This sequence joins TRBV11-2 and TRBJ1-5, with 7 bases aligning to TRBD1. The CDR3 is made up of 15 amino acids. From germline, CDR1 is SGHAT and CDR2 FQNNGV. V trimming: 5 bases; J trimming: 5 bases; junction bases outside the gene matches: 9. The CDR3 coding sequence is TGTGCCAGCAGCCCTAGGGCAGGGGGGCATCAGCCCCAGCATTTT. This translates into CASSPRAGGHQPQHF.